Below are 11 T cell receptor beta chains sequenced from a single sample in a study of blood T cell repertoires in COVID-19. TCRdb keeps only in-frame clones here, not all; method: immunoSEQ multiplex PCR. The sample has around 250,000 clones, 65% to 85% seen once; the top ten hold less than 5.5%. The sequenced sample consisted of peripheral blood. These receptors were collected from a man in his fifties or sixties with active or convalescent COVID-19.

The CDR3 DNA reads as TGCGCCAGCAGCTTGAGGCCAGGGTACTACAATGAGCAGTTCTTC. Its protein product is CASSLRPGYYNEQFF. The chain carries TRBV5-1 and TRBJ2-1, with D possibly TRBD1 on 5 matching bases. Trimming took off 1 base at V and 3 bases at J, with 11 bases between the two ends. The CDR3 loop spans 15 amino acids. Germline V lookup: CDR1 SGHRS, CDR2 YFSETQ. Looking up the rest from reference TRBV5-1 and TRBJ2-1 gives the full variable domain: KAGVTQTPRYLIKTRGQQVTLSCSPISGHRSVSWYQQTPGQGLQFLFEYFSETQRNKGNFPGRFSGRQFSNSRSEMNVSTLELGDSALYLCASSLRPGYYNEQFFGPGTRLTVL.

This clone was observed a single time. The sample holds other DNA sequences that translate to the same CDR3. The chain couples TRBV5-1 to TRBJ2-7; a weak D match, TRBD2 (7 bases). CDR3 size: 13 residues. The V end lost 0 bases, the J end lost 4 bases, and 8 bases lay between the germline ends. Germline V gene data show CDR1 as SGHRS and CDR2 as YFSETQ. This CDR3 reads CASSLEGGYEQYF. The DNA for the CDR3 is TGCGCCAGCAGCTTGGAGGGGGGGTACGAGCAGTACTTC.

The chain employs TRBV6-2 or TRBV6-3 and TRBJ1-2; 7 nucleotides agree with TRBD1. J lost 4 bases, V lost 5 bases, and 7 bases had no gene match. CDR1 and CDR2 from the germline V gene are MNHEY and SVGEGT. This CDR3 has 14 amino acids. The CDR3 DNA follows: TGTGCCAGCAGTGAGCCAGGGGGTATCTATGGCTACACCTTC. Protein sequence: CASSEPGGIYGYTF.

The V and J genes are TRBV5-1 and TRBJ2-7; 9 nucleotides align to TRBD2. Germline loops: CDR1 SGHRS, CDR2 YFSETQ. Trimming cost V 0 bases and J 4 bases; bases outside gene matches: 8. This CDR3 contains 16 residues. The CDR3 DNA reads TGCGCCAGCAGCTTGGTCGCAGCGGGGGGCACATACGAGCAGTACTTC. Protein product: CASSLVAAGGTYEQYF.

This chain connects TRBV27 to TRBJ2-3, with 9 bases matching TRBD2. The germline CDR1 and CDR2 sequences are MNHEY and SMNVEV (reference sequence). The CDR3 length is 17 residues. V shed 0 bases and J 1 base; nucleotides not matched to a gene: 5. The CDR3 nucleotides read TGTGCCAGCAGTTTATCGGGGGCTAGCGGGGGCACAGATACGCAGTATTTT. Protein sequence: CASSLSGASGGTDTQYF.

The chain links TRBV29-1 to TRBJ1-1; a weak D match, TRBD1 (5 bases). The CDR3 spans 12 residues. Germline V gene sequence: CDR1 SQVTM, CDR2 ANQGSEA. V dropped 7 bases and J dropped 1 base, with 10 bases sitting between them. DNA of the CDR3: TGCAGCGCCGACGGGGGGAACACTGAAGCTTTCTTT. As protein: CSADGGNTEAFF.

As to this clone: A junction end diverges from the germline sequence, so it may reflect a read error. The CDR3 DNA reads TGTGCCCGGAGGAGGGGGACAGGGCCCAATACGCAGTATTTT. It specifies CARRRGTGPNTQYF. V gene TRBV30 combines with J gene TRBJ2-3; TRBD1 aligns across 9 bases. The length of the CDR3 is 14 residues. Germline V gene lookup returns CDR1 GTSNPN and CDR2 SVGIG (reference sequence).

The rearrangement uses TRBV28 and TRBJ1-4; D perhaps matches TRBD1 (6 bases). This CDR3 has 15 amino acids. Germline CDR1 and CDR2: MDHEN and SYDVKM. V gave up 6 bases and J gave up 6 bases, with 17 bases separating them. The CDR3 reads CASSRPTGSDEKLFF. CDR3 coding DNA: TGTGCCAGCAGCCGACCGACAGGCTCTGATGAAAAACTGTTTTTT.

The chain employs TRBV3-1 (or the pseudogene TRBV3-2) and TRBJ2-7, with 7 bases identical to TRBD2. The V and J ends lost 0 bases and 7 bases, in that order; junction bases with no gene match: 9. Germline CDR1 LGHDT, CDR2 YNNKEL (reference sequence). This CDR3 has 15 amino acids. The CDR3 DNA is TGTGCCAGCAGCCAAGAGCTCACTAGCGTAGGGGAGCAGTACTTC. It translates to CASSQELTSVGEQYF.

V and J are TRBV6-5 and TRBJ1-2; TRBD1 might be the D (5 bases). V was cut by 7 bases and J by 4 bases, with 13 bases left in between. Looked up from germline, CDR1 is MNHEY and CDR2 is SVGAGI. CDR3 size: 13 residues. The chain's CDR3 is CASMAGRGYGYTF. CDR3 coding DNA: TGTGCCAGCATGGCGGGGAGGGGCTATGGCTACACCTTC.

The chain employs TRBV7-2 and TRBJ1-2; TRBD1 aligns across 8 bases. The CDR3 sequence is 15 residues long. V was pared by 3 bases and J by 5 bases, with 8 bases of the junction left unmatched. In germline, CDR1 is SGHTA, CDR2 FQGNSA. CDR3 DNA sequence: TGTGCCAGCAGCTTGGGGGCAGGGGACAGGTATGGCTACACCTTC. It yields the protein CASSLGAGDRYGYTF.